These 30 T cell receptor beta chains came from one sample sequenced in a study of T cells in Graves' hyperthyroidism and ophthalmopathy. The source material, RNA transcripts, was used to amplify TCR beta CDR3 regions. An initial round of RT-PCR targeting the TCR CDR3 relied on the HTBI primer set. Using its own MiXCR run on the multiplex PCR reads, TCRdb lists one record per CDR3 protein. The sample shows around 800,000 distinct CDR3 sequences, about two fifths of them seen only once. Input material: blood. These receptors were obtained from a man aged 18-30 years with Graves' hyperthyroidism.

This clonotype was observed at least ten times. The rearrangement joins TRBV29-1 to TRBJ1-1, with D maybe TRBD1 (6 bases). V was trimmed by 5 bases and J by 3 bases, leaving 13 bases between them. There are 13 residues in the CDR3. Germline V gene sequence: CDR1 SQVTM, CDR2 ANQGSEA. The CDR3 nucleotides are TGCAGCGTTACCAGGGGTGGATACACTGAAGCTTTCTTT. Amino acid sequence: CSVTRGGYTEAFF.

The chain combines TRBV2 with TRBJ1-1; TRBD1 matches at 9 bases. This CDR3 has 12 residues. Germline V gene sequence: CDR1 SNHLY, CDR2 FYNNEI. Trimming removed 8 bases from V and 4 bases from J; junction bases left unmatched: 2. For the CDR3, the DNA is TGTGCCAGCGGGACAGGGCTCACTGAAGCTTTCTTT. This encodes CASGTGLTEAFF.

This clonotype was seen many times. The chain has TRBV15 and TRBJ1-1, with D tentatively TRBD1 (6 bases). The germline V gene has CDR1 LNHNV and CDR2 YYDKDF (reference sequence). The CDR3 contains 15 residues. Trimming pared 1 base from V and 1 base from J, leaving 10 bases between. The CDR3 is CATSRGWTANTEAFF. Here the CDR3 DNA reads TGTGCCACCAGCAGAGGGTGGACAGCGAACACTGAAGCTTTCTTT.

This clonotype was seen many times. A junction boundary mismatches the germline segment, possibly from a read error. The V and J genes are TRBV7-2 and TRBJ2-7; TRBD2 matches at 8 bases. CDR3 size: 14 residues. From germline, CDR1 is SGHTA and CDR2 FQGNSA. In nucleotides, the CDR3 is TGTGCCAGCAGTTTAGCGGGACCCCAGCGGGAGCAGTACTTC. Protein sequence: CASSLAGPQREQYF. The full variable domain, in which reference TRBV7-2 and TRBJ2-7 provide the parts outside the CDR3, is GAGVSQSPSNKVTEKGKDVELRCDPISGHTALYWYRQSLGQGLEFLIYFQGNSAPDKSGLPSDRFSAERTGGSVSTLTIQRTQQEDSAVYLCASSLAGPQREQYFGPGTRLTVT.

Note on this clonotype: A single base separates this from a much larger clone, so it may be a read error. Without the conserved terminal phenylalanine or tryptophan, this CDR3 likely stems from a read error. This chain links TRBV2 with TRBJ1-6; TRBD1 matches at 7 bases. V trimming: 7 bases; J trimming: 7 bases; junction bases outside the gene matches: 4. Germline V CDR1 and CDR2: SNHLY, FYNNEI. The CDR3 has 13 residues. CDR3 residues: CASKGTANSPLHL. In DNA form, the CDR3 reads TGTGCCAGCAAAGGGACAGCAAATTCACCCCTCCACCTT.

This clonotype appeared a few times. This chain links TRBV14 with TRBJ2-7; D is tentatively TRBD1 or TRBD2 (5 bases each). The CDR3 is made up of 15 amino acids. V lost 3 bases, J lost 1 base, and 13 bases lay in between. CDR1 and CDR2 from the germline V gene are SGHDN and FVKESK. In DNA form, the CDR3 reads TGTGCCAGCAGCCATGGTGGGACGGCATCCTACGAGCAGTACTTC. It encodes CASSHGGTASYEQYF.

This clonotype has at least ten counts. The chain couples TRBV20-1 to TRBJ2-7, with D possibly being TRBD1 or TRBD2 (5 bases each). The CDR3 is 13 amino acids. V was shortened by 4 bases and J by 5 bases, with 15 bases between the two germline ends. Germline V lookup: CDR1 DFQATT, CDR2 SNEGSKA (reference sequence). CDR3 sequence (DNA): TGCAGTGCTACGGGGCTCGTAGAAAACGAGCAGTACTTC. Protein sequence: CSATGLVENEQYF.

This clonotype has at least ten counts. This sequence joins TRBV7-9 and TRBJ1-2; 7 positions agree with TRBD1. Germline V lookup: CDR1 SEHNR, CDR2 FQNEAQ (reference sequence). CDR3 size: 13 residues. The J segment lost 6 bases and the V segment lost 4 bases, leaving 5 bases of the junction unmatched. The CDR3 coding sequence is TGTGCCAGCAGCTCGGACAGGACCGATGGCTACACCTTC. This sequence encodes CASSSDRTDGYTF.

This clonotype came up many times. The chain carries TRBV7-9 and TRBJ1-2, with TRBD1 matching 9 bases. This CDR3 comprises 16 residues. The junction had 6 bases not matched to a gene; V was cut back by 4 bases and J by 0 bases. The germline gives CDR1 SEHNR, CDR2 FQNEAQ (reference sequence). The CDR3, as DNA: TGTGCCAGCAGCTCGCGACAGGGGGAAGCTAACTATGGCTACACCTTC. This translates into CASSSRQGEANYGYTF.

The rearrangement links TRBV29-1 to TRBJ2-7; D uncertain. The germline CDR1 and CDR2 sequences are SQVTM and ANQGSEA. Trimming removed 8 bases from V and 0 bases from J, with 17 bases in between. CDR3 length: 14 amino acids. Here the CDR3 DNA reads TGCAGCTTTAAGAGGTCTCTAAACTCCTACGAGCAGTACTTC. Encoded protein: CSFKRSLNSYEQYF.

V is TRBV19 and J is TRBJ2-6; D call uncertain. The CDR3 has 15 amino acids. V dropped 6 bases and J dropped 3 bases, with 12 bases sitting between them. The germline gives CDR1 LNHDA, CDR2 SQIVND (reference sequence). The CDR3 protein is CASSPSKFGANVLTF. The CDR3 DNA sequence: TGTGCCAGTAGCCCCAGCAAGTTTGGGGCCAACGTCCTGACTTTC.

The chain joins TRBV12-3 or TRBV12-4 to TRBJ1-3; D gene uncertain. Trimming left V 6 bases short and J 2 bases short, with 14 bases between. The CDR3 covers 15 residues. CDR3 protein: CASRTLGRPGNTIYF. The CDR3 region has the DNA TGTGCCAGCAGAACCCTAGGCAGGCCTGGAAACACCATATATTTT.

This clonotype was recorded many times. The V gene is TRBV15, the J gene TRBJ2-7; 7 nucleotides align to TRBD2. Germline V gives CDR1 LNHNV, CDR2 YYDKDF (reference sequence). The CDR3 runs to 15 residues. Trimming took 2 bases from V and 3 from J; bases not matched to a gene: 7. The DNA for the CDR3 is TGTGCCACCAGCAGACCCGGACTAGACGGCTACGAGCAGTACTTC. Translating it yields CATSRPGLDGYEQYF.

The genes are TRBV25-1 and TRBJ2-7; D unresolved. Germline CDR1 MGHDK, CDR2 SYGVNS. Trimming cost V 5 bases and J 4 bases, with 12 bases left between them. The CDR3 runs 13 residues. CDR3 sequence (DNA): TGTGCCAGCAGTTTTGATACTGAGTACGAGCAGTACTTC. It specifies CASSFDTEYEQYF.

This clonotype was counted a few times. The chain is built from TRBV6-6 and TRBJ1-2; 7 positions match TRBD1. CDR1 is MNHNY and CDR2 is SVGAGI in the germline V gene (reference sequence). V lost 6 bases, J lost 8 bases, and 9 bases stayed unmatched. The CDR3 loop spans 13 amino acids. The CDR3 spells CASRATGSGGYTF. For the CDR3, the DNA is TGTGCCAGCAGAGCGACAGGGTCGGGGGGCTACACCTTC.

This clonotype appeared many times. This rearrangement joins TRBV2 to TRBJ2-7; TRBD1 matches at 7 bases. CDR1 and CDR2 from the germline V gene are SNHLY and FYNNEI. This CDR3 contains 15 residues. The J segment lost 2 bases and the V segment lost 6 bases, leaving 10 bases of the junction unmatched. CDR3: CASRANRDRTYEQYF. The CDR3 DNA reads TGTGCCAGCAGAGCCAACCGGGACAGAACCTACGAGCAGTACTTC.

The chain has TRBV24-1 and TRBJ2-1; D perhaps matches TRBD2 (6 bases). The CDR3 is 13 residues long. CDR1 KGHDR and CDR2 SFDVKD come from the germline V gene. Trimming shortened V by 10 bases and J by 1 base, and 10 bases separated the two germline ends. The CDR3 DNA reads TGTGCCACTGCGGGGTCGTCCTACAATGAGCAGTTCTTC. Translating it yields CATAGSSYNEQFF.

This chain links TRBV25-1 with TRBJ2-7; 11 bases map to TRBD2. The CDR3 loop spans 15 amino acids. In germline, CDR1 is MGHDK, CDR2 SYGVNS. Unmatched junction bases numbered 9, after V lost 4 bases and J lost 7 bases. CDR3 sequence (DNA): TGTGCCAGCAGTGGGGGACTAGCGGACTACAATGAGCAGTACTTC. As protein: CASSGGLADYNEQYF.

This clonotype has at least ten counts. The chain joins TRBV7-9 to TRBJ2-2, with D possibly matching TRBD1 (6 bases). This CDR3 has 15 amino acids. CDR1 is SEHNR and CDR2 is FQNEAQ in the germline V gene (reference sequence). Trimming stripped 3 bases from V and 4 bases from J, with 12 bases between. CDR3 in DNA: TGTGCCAGCAGCTTCCTGCAGGGGTTCACCGGGGAGCTGTTTTTT. Translation: CASSFLQGFTGELFF.

This chain connects TRBV9 to TRBJ1-2, with a weak D call TRBD1 (6 bases). The V end lost 1 base, the J end lost 5 bases, and 12 bases lay between the germline ends. The CDR3 runs to 14 residues. From germline, CDR1 is SGDLS and CDR2 YYNGEE. This chain's CDR3 is CASSVPGTTYGYTF. CDR3 in DNA: TGTGCCAGCAGCGTACCCGGGACAACTTATGGCTACACCTTC.

At least ten counts were recorded for this clonotype. The chain carries TRBV7-3 and TRBJ2-5; D tentatively reads TRBD1 or TRBD2 (5 bases each). The CDR3 runs 17 residues. The germline CDR1 and CDR2 sequences are SGHTA and FQGTGA. Trimming shortened V by 7 bases and J by 4 bases, and 25 bases separated the two germline ends. The CDR3 region has the DNA TGTGCCAGCAACGTAGAGTTCCTGGCCAGGGACCGAGAGACCCAGTACTTC. Amino acids: CASNVEFLARDRETQYF.

This clonotype was seen only once. The junction and the germline gene differ at one end; a read error may be behind it. The gene calls are TRBV7-2 and TRBJ2-5, with 8 bases that match TRBD2. CDR3 length: 15 amino acids. From germline, CDR1 is SGHTA and CDR2 FQGNSA. CDR3 in amino acids: CASSSSSGFQETQYF. The CDR3 DNA sequence: TGCGCCAGCAGCTCGTCTAGCGGGTTCCAAGAGACCCAGTACTTC.

The V and J genes are TRBV29-1 and TRBJ1-2; 7 positions agree with TRBD1. CDR1 and CDR2 (germline): SQVTM, ANQGSEA. The CDR3 has 10 residues. J gave up 12 bases and V 3 bases, and 4 bases lay outside the gene matches. DNA for the CDR3: TGCAGCGTTGAGGGGACAGCCAACACCTTC. It specifies CSVEGTANTF.

The V call is TRBV7-2, the J call TRBJ2-7; TRBD2 is a possible D gene (6 bases). V lost 11 bases and J lost 5, with 19 bases in between. The CDR3 runs 13 residues. Germline CDR1 is SGHTA and CDR2 is FQGNSA. In DNA form, the CDR3 reads TGTGCCTGGGGGACTGGCCGGGGCGACGAGCAGTACTTC. This codes for CAWGTGRGDEQYF.

The gene calls are TRBV7-9 and TRBJ1-6, with unresolved D. Germline loops: CDR1 SEHNR, CDR2 FQNEAQ (reference sequence). This CDR3 is 13 amino acids long. V was cut by 5 bases and J by 8 bases, with 10 bases left in between. In DNA form, the CDR3 reads TGTGCCAGCAGCCGGGCAGCCGATTCACCCCTCCACTTT. As protein: CASSRAADSPLHF. Using reference TRBV7-9 and TRBJ1-6 for the parts outside the CDR3, the full variable domain is DTGVSQNPRHKITKRGQNVTFRCDPISEHNRLYWYRQTLGQGPEFLTYFQNEAQLEKSRLLSDRFSAERPKGSFSTLEIQRTEQGDSAMYLCASSRAADSPLHFGNGTRLTVT.

This clonotype was recorded only once. The chain carries TRBV29-1 and TRBJ2-5, with D perhaps being TRBD1 or TRBD2 (6 bases each). Deletions cut 2 bases from V and 1 base from J, with 17 bases between. Germline CDR1 and CDR2: SQVTM and ANQGSEA. The CDR3 covers 16 residues. The CDR3 bases are TGCAGCGTTGAATTCCCCGGGGGCGTTACCCAAGAGACCCAGTACTTC. It is translated as CSVEFPGGVTQETQYF.

The chain carries TRBV3-1 and TRBJ1-1, with a tentative D call TRBD1 (6 bases). The germline CDR1 and CDR2 sequences are LGHDT and YNNKEL (reference sequence). Trimming shortened V by 2 bases and J by 4 bases, and 11 bases separated the two germline ends. The CDR3 is 14 residues long. DNA for the CDR3: TGTGCCAGCAGCCAATACAGGGTCGGCACTGAAGCTTTCTTT. Residues: CASSQYRVGTEAFF.

V usage is TRBV30 and J usage is TRBJ2-7, with D tentatively TRBD2 (5 bases). Trimming removed 0 bases at V and 6 bases at J, with 9 bases between. CDR1 GTSNPN and CDR2 SVGIG come from the germline V gene (reference sequence). This CDR3 has 12 residues. CDR3 in DNA: TGTGCCTGGAGTGTAGGCGGGCCCGAGCAGTACTTC. This translates into CAWSVGGPEQYF.

The chain carries TRBV20-1 and TRBJ2-5; 10 nucleotides agree with TRBD2. Unmatched junction bases numbered 14, after V lost 6 bases and J lost 4 bases. CDR1 and CDR2 from the germline V gene are DFQATT and SNEGSKA (reference sequence). The CDR3 totals 16 residues. DNA for the CDR3: TGCAGTGCCGAGCGGGGGGGCCGTTTTAAGGGAGAGACCCAGTACTTC. Residues: CSAERGGRFKGETQYF.

This clonotype was seen a few times. This chain links TRBV7-8 with TRBJ1-1; 8 nucleotides line up with TRBD1. Trimming took 5 bases from V and 1 from J; bases not matched to a gene: 6. Germline-derived CDR1 and CDR2 are SGHVS and FQNEAQ. The CDR3 sequence is 15 residues long. CDR3: CASSVTGGSNTEAFF. CDR3 DNA sequence: TGTGCCAGCAGCGTCACAGGGGGATCGAACACTGAAGCTTTCTTT. The full variable domain, rest sourced from reference TRBV7-8 and TRBJ1-1, is GAGVSQSPRYKVAKRGQDVALRCDPISGHVSLFWYQQALGQGPEFLTYFQNEAQLDKSGLPSDRFFAERPEGSVSTLKIQRTQQEDSAVYLCASSVTGGSNTEAFFGQGTRLTVV.